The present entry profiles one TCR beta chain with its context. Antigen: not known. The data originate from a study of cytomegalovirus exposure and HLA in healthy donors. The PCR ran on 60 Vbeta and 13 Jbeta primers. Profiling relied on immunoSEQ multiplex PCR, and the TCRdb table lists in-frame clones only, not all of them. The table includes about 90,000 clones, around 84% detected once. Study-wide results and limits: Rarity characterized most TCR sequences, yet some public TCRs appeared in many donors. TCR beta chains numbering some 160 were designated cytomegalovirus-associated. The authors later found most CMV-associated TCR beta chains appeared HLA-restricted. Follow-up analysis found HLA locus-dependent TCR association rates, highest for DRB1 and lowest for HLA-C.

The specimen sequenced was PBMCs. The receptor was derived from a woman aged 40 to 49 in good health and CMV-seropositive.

The CDR3 reads CASCLAGGTDTQYF. The CDR3 DNA reads TGCGCCAGCTGTCTAGCGGGAGGCACAGATACGCAGTATTTT. V gene TRBV5-1 combines with J gene TRBJ2-3, with TRBD2 identical over 10 bases. Losses at the gene ends were 7 bases for V and 1 base for J; bases not matched to a gene: 3. The CDR3 is 14 amino acids. In germline, CDR1 is SGHRS, CDR2 YFSETQ.